This section outlines one T cell receptor (beta chain) sequence together with its context. The CDR3 totals 15 residues. The trim removed 2 bases at V and 6 bases at J, leaving 6 bases unmatched. CDR1 and CDR2 (germline): KGHDR, SFDVKD. The assay was immunoSEQ multiplex PCR, and TCRdb's table has in-frame clones only and misses some. Of 250,000 to 350,000 clones in the sample, 88% were seen once. The sample originates from a study of blood T cell repertoires in COVID-19. This rearrangement joins TRBV24-1 to TRBJ1-2; TRBD1 matches at 9 bases. This clonotype was obtained from a man younger than 30 with active or convalescent COVID-19. What was sequenced was peripheral blood. The CDR3 DNA reads as TGTGCCACCAGTGATTCGCGGACAGGGGCGGATGGCTACACCTTC. This sequence encodes CATSDSRTGADGYTF.